This T cell receptor (beta chain) was sequenced in a study of shared clonotypes between healthy human individuals. Findings and caveats of the study: Generation probabilities of non-shared clonotypes were lower (relative to those shared by all four donors).

Comment on this clone: The antigen remains unidentified.

CDR1 SGHTA and CDR2 FQGNSA come from the germline V gene. Between the trimmed V and J ends, which lost 1 base and 0 bases, there was a span of 6 bases. The CDR3 is 14 residues long. Only in-frame clones appear in the TCRdb table, and some are missing; sequencing was by immunoSEQ multiplex PCR. This sample has a few million clones, with about nine tenths found just once. The gene calls are TRBV7-2 and TRBJ1-2, with a possible D match to TRBD1 (5 bases). The TCR comes from a man aged 18 to 29 in good health. Some clones in this sample may be carry-over from other donors' samples. Sequences were obtained from naive CD4+ T cells from PBMCs. Subset defined: CD45RA+ positively selected. CDR3 sequence reads: CASSLDRPNYGYTF. The CDR3 coding sequence is TGTGCCAGCAGCTTAGACAGGCCTAACTATGGCTACACCTTC.